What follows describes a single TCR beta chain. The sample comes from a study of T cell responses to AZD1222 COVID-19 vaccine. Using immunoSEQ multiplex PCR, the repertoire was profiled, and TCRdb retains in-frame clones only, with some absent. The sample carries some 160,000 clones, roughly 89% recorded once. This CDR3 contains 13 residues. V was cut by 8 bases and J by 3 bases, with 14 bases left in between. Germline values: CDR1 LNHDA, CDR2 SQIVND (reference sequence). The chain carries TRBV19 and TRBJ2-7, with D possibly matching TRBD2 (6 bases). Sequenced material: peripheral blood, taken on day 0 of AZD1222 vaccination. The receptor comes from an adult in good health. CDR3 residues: CASGPGGYYEQYF. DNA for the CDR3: TGTGCCAGTGGGCCTGGGGGGTACTACGAGCAGTACTTC.